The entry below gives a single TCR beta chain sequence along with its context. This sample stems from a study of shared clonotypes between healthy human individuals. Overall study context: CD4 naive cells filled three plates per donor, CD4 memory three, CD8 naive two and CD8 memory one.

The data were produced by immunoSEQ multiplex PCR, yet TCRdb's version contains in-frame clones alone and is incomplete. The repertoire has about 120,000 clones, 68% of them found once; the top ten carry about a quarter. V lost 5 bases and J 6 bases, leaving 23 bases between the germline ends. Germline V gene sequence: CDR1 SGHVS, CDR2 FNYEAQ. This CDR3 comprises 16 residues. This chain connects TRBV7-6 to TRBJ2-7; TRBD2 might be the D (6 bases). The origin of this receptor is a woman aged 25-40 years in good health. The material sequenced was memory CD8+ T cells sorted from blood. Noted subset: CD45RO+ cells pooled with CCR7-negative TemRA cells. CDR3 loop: CASSQIPDGTLSEQYF. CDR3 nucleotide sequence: TGTGCCAGCAGCCAGATCCCCGACGGGACTTTGAGCGAGCAGTACTTC.